Listed below are T cell receptor beta chains from one sample, sequenced in a study of cytomegalovirus exposure and HLA in healthy donors. Produced via immunoSEQ multiplex PCR; TCRdb's table is partial and in-frame only. The sample has approximately 200,000 clones; roughly four fifths are singletons. The sequenced material came from PBMCs. Receptors were obtained from a man aged 30 to 39 in good health and CMV-seronegative. CDR3s include the opening cysteine and the closing phenylalanine or tryptophan. Clone size appears in some rows only: once, few, many, or a class for an expanded clone.

j_call | v_call | clone_size | cdr3_aa
TRBJ2-7 | TRBV10-2 | NA | CASRGAAGEDEQYF
TRBJ1-2 | TRBV27 | once | CASSDGQGNYGYTF
TRBJ2-5 | TRBV18 | NA | CASSPGQEETQYF
TRBJ1-5 | TRBV27 | NA | CASSRGGYGNQPQHF
TRBJ2-1 | TRBV25-1 | NA | CAILLSGLAYRNEQFF
TRBJ2-3 | TRBV9 | NA | CASSPGTADTQYF
TRBJ2-5 | TRBV4-1 | NA | CASSQDLGLTQETQYF
TRBJ1-4 | TRBV25-1 | NA | CASSANTGGINEKLFF
TRBJ2-1 | TRBV28 | once | CASEPSGRYEEQFF
TRBJ1-5 | TRBV2 | few | CASTRDRVGQPQHF
TRBJ2-5 | TRBV4-1 | few | CASSPLAGLKETQYF
TRBJ1-3 | TRBV10-3 | few | CAIRPEGNTIYF
TRBJ2-7 | TRBV9 | NA | CASSPNPETHFNEQYF
TRBJ2-7 | TRBV6-1 | NA | CASSGGLAGIYEQYF
TRBJ1-5 | TRBV6-6 | NA | CASSLDRGRDQPQHF
TRBJ2-1 | TRBV9 | NA | CASQSAIENEQFF
TRBJ2-7 | TRBV4-1 | NA | CASSSRGISGSLIEQYF
TRBJ2-1 | TRBV7-3 | NA | CASSFAGGNYNEQFF
TRBJ2-1 | TRBV14 | NA | CASSQDRGGLFGNEQFF
TRBJ2-2 | TRBV11-1 | NA | CASSSNRGTGELFF
TRBJ2-7 | TRBV4-1 | NA | CASSPDRTSGTYEQYF
TRBJ2-7 | TRBV5-4 | NA | CASSSLVSGSPYEQYF
TRBJ2-5 | TRBV7-9 | NA | CASSLEPWETQYF
TRBJ2-2 | TRBV4-1 | few | CASSQDKDSANTGELFF
TRBJ2-7 | TRBV5-4 | NA | CASSSSGGLTYEQYF
TRBJ2-1 | TRBV6-6 | NA | CASSSLGLYNEQFF
TRBJ1-4 | TRBV2 | NA | CASSDRGGEKLFF
TRBJ1-1 | TRBV7-8 | NA | CASGKRVRTENTEAFF
TRBJ2-3 | TRBV18 | few | CASSRQGLSSTDTQYF
TRBJ2-3 | TRBV19 | NA | CASSTGTGGADTQYF
TRBJ1-3 | TRBV2 | NA | CASSRLSLSSGNTIYF
TRBJ2-5 | TRBV10-2 | NA | CASSDGREETQYF
TRBJ2-7 | TRBV21-1 | once | CASSKAWGQGGSYEQYF
TRBJ2-3 | TRBV7-9 | NA | CASRPQGGTDTQYF
TRBJ2-7 | TRBV10-2 | NA | CASSESSTSLAEQYF
TRBJ2-1 | TRBV11-1 | once | CASSLYGRQGYNEQFF
TRBJ2-2 | TRBV7-7 | NA | CASSFDRNTGELFF
TRBJ1-1 | TRBV27 | NA | CASSRGTASLNTEAFF
TRBJ2-7 | TRBV19 | few | CASSRGLAGVHEQYF
TRBJ2-6 | TRBV5-1 | NA | CASRVAGSGANVLTF
TRBJ2-1 | TRBV9 | NA | CASSKTGTSYRGNEQFF
TRBJ1-5 | TRBV6-1 | NA | CASSPGSSNQPQHF
TRBJ2-3 | TRBV7-6 | NA | CASSSTYTSGRRVGTDTQYF
TRBJ2-3 | TRBV5-4 | NA | CASNPGQVSDTQYF
TRBJ1-1 | TRBV27 | NA | CASSTDRIKTPEAFF
TRBJ2-7 | TRBV18 | NA | CASSEGLVPYEQYF
TRBJ2-1 | TRBV2 | NA | CASSGSRAGEHEQFF
TRBJ2-3 | TRBV7-8 | NA | CASSSISRGAGSTDTQYF
TRBJ2-3 | TRBV7-3 | NA | CASSLTRISGDTQYF
TRBJ1-4 | TRBV5-1 | NA | CASSRDSAEKLFF
TRBJ2-7 | TRBV5-4 | once | CASSQGQGVEQYF
TRBJ1-5 | TRBV2 | NA | CASLTGVGQPQHF
TRBJ1-5 | TRBV2 | once | CASSYVGQGGQPQHF
TRBJ2-7 | TRBV11-2 | NA | CASSSLTASYEQYF
TRBJ2-2 | TRBV5-1 | few | CASSMDSLGTGELFF